These 16 T cell receptor beta chains came from one sample sequenced in a study of blood T cell repertoires in COVID-19. Libraries were prepared by immunoSEQ multiplex PCR; TCRdb keeps only in-frame clonotypes and omits some of them. The repertoire holds 200,000 to 250,000 clones, with roughly 84% as singletons. The sequencing sample was made of peripheral blood. All receptors derive from a woman older than 75 with acute or convalescent COVID-19.

The chain combines TRBV18 with TRBJ1-6; a weak D match, TRBD1 (6 bases). The CDR3 loop spans 15 amino acids. The germline CDR1 and CDR2 sequences are KGHSH and LQKENI. Trimming removed 5 bases from V and 7 bases from J, with 15 bases in between. In nucleotides, the CDR3 is TGTGCCAGCTCATTAGGGACATTGGGAAATTCACCCCTCCACTTT. The encoded protein is CASSLGTLGNSPLHF.

This chain uses TRBV7-3 with TRBJ1-2; 9 positions agree with TRBD1. The CDR3 spans 17 residues. The V and J ends lost 5 bases and 4 bases, in that order; junction bases with no gene match: 14. Germline V gene data show CDR1 as SGHTA and CDR2 as FQGTGA. The CDR3 sequence is CASSPGGQGRFSYGYTF. CDR3 coding DNA: TGTGCCAGCAGCCCGGGGGGACAGGGACGTTTTAGCTATGGCTACACCTTC.

For the CDR3, the DNA is TGTGCCAGCAGTGAGCGAGACAGGGGACCTGAAGCTTTCTTT. This gives the protein CASSERDRGPEAFF. The V and J genes are TRBV7-8 and TRBJ1-1; 8 bases match TRBD1. The CDR3 contains 14 residues. V trimming: 6 bases; J trimming: 6 bases; junction bases outside the gene matches: 9. Germline lookup yields CDR1 SGHVS and CDR2 FQNEAQ.

The chain uses TRBV5-8 and TRBJ1-1; no clear D. Looked up from germline, CDR1 is SGHTS and CDR2 is YDEGEE. V was clipped by 4 bases and J by 1 base, with 14 bases between them. CDR3 length equals 15 residues. DNA for the CDR3: TGTGCCAGCAGCCTTGAGCGGGCCGCGAACACTGAAGCTTTCTTT. Amino acids: CASSLERAANTEAFF.

V and J are TRBV18 and TRBJ1-6; 8 nucleotides agree with TRBD1. The CDR3 is made up of 16 amino acids. Germline values: CDR1 KGHSH, CDR2 LQKENI. The V and J ends lost 2 bases and 7 bases, in that order; junction bases with no gene match: 7. CDR3 residues: CASSPETQGENSPLHF. The CDR3 DNA reads as TGTGCCAGCTCACCAGAGACACAGGGGGAGAATTCACCCCTCCACTTT.

This clone was detected once. V usage is TRBV6-5 and J usage is TRBJ1-4, with D maybe TRBD1 (6 bases). The CDR3 loop spans 15 amino acids. The germline V gene has CDR1 MNHEY and CDR2 SVGAGI. Trimming shortened V by 5 bases and J by 7 bases, and 17 bases separated the two germline ends. The CDR3 sequence is CASSRGGGGGEKLFF. CDR3 coding DNA: TGTGCCAGCAGTAGAGGGGGAGGGGGAGGTGAAAAACTGTTTTTT.

CDR3: CASTTRQGNGYTF. CDR3 bases: TGCGCCAGCACCACTCGACAGGGTAATGGCTACACCTTC. This rearrangement joins TRBV5-1 to TRBJ1-2, with 7 bases lining up with TRBD1. Unmatched junction bases numbered 8, after V lost 6 bases and J lost 6 bases. Germline V lookup: CDR1 SGHRS, CDR2 YFSETQ. This CDR3 is 13 amino acids long.

The sample holds a few counts of this clone. V usage is TRBV2 and J usage is TRBJ1-1, with D possibly being TRBD1 (6 bases). CDR3 length equals 13 residues. Germline CDR1 SNHLY, CDR2 FYNNEI. V lost 7 bases and J 11 bases, leaving 20 bases between the germline ends. Here the CDR3 DNA reads TGTGCCAGCACCCTTAGGACGGGGGGGGCGGCTTTCTTT. It specifies CASTLRTGGAAFF.

The genes are TRBV6-5 and TRBJ1-2; maybe TRBD1 (6 bases). The germline V gene has CDR1 MNHEY and CDR2 SVGAGI. The CDR3 totals 13 residues. Trimming stripped 2 bases from V and 6 bases from J, with 10 bases between. The CDR3 DNA reads TGTGCCAGCAGTTACGGGGGGGCGAATGGCTACACCTTC. As protein: CASSYGGANGYTF.

This chain joins TRBV2 and TRBJ1-6; 10 nucleotides match TRBD1. The CDR3 contains 14 residues. Losses at the gene ends were 7 bases for V and 6 bases for J; bases not matched to a gene: 3. Per the germline V gene, CDR1 is SNHLY and CDR2 is FYNNEI. This CDR3 is CASTRDRGNSPLHF. DNA for the CDR3: TGTGCCAGCACCCGGGACAGGGGTAATTCACCCCTCCACTTT.

The V and J genes are TRBV7-3 and TRBJ1-1; TRBD1 aligns across 8 bases. Germline-derived CDR1 and CDR2 are SGHTA and FQGTGA. V shed 6 bases, J shed 2 bases, and the junction held 8 bases outside the gene matches. CDR3 size: 15 residues. The CDR3 sequence is CASSTTGGINTEAFF. CDR3 DNA sequence: TGTGCCAGCAGTACAACAGGGGGGATTAACACTGAAGCTTTCTTT.

The J gene is TRBJ1-2, the V gene TRBV2; 7 positions match TRBD1. V dropped 11 bases and J dropped 0; count of bases not matched to a gene: 6. The CDR3 extends over 13 amino acids. Germline V gene sequence: CDR1 SNHLY, CDR2 FYNNEI. The CDR3 reads CASRQGANYGYTF. In DNA, the CDR3 is TGTGCCTCACGACAGGGTGCTAACTATGGCTACACCTTC. The full variable domain, completed using reference TRBV2 and TRBJ1-2, is EPEVTQTPSHQVTQMGQEVILRCVPISNHLYFYWYRQILGQKVEFLVSFYNNEISEKSEIFDDQFSVERPDGSNFTLKIRSTKLEDSAMYFCASRQGANYGYTFGSGTRLTVV.

J is TRBJ2-5 and V is TRBV5-1, with 7 bases fitting TRBD2. Per germline, CDR1 SGHRS and CDR2 YFSETQ. This CDR3 contains 15 residues. Germline trimming cut 0 bases from V and 5 bases from J; bases unmatched to any gene: 7. For the CDR3, the DNA is TGCGCCAGCAGCTTGGGGACTAGTCAGGGCGAGACCCAGTACTTC. Protein sequence: CASSLGTSQGETQYF.

CDR3 in amino acids: CASSVGIGTGRNTEAFF. The CDR3 coding sequence is TGTGCCAGCAGCGTAGGAATTGGGACAGGGCGGAACACTGAAGCTTTCTTT. V is TRBV9 and J is TRBJ1-1, with TRBD1 matching over 9 bases. Trimming took 0 bases from V and 1 from J; bases not matched to a gene: 7. The CDR3 spans 17 residues. The germline V gene encodes CDR1 SGDLS and CDR2 YYNGEE. The whole variable domain, remainder taken from reference TRBV9 and TRBJ1-1, is DSGVTQTPKHLITATGQRVTLRCSPRSGDLSVYWYQQSLDQGLQFLIQYYNGEERAKGNILERFSAQQFPDLHSELNLSSLELGDSALYFCASSVGIGTGRNTEAFFGQGTRLTVV.

The chain has TRBV28 and TRBJ2-2; D possibly corresponds to TRBD1 (6 bases). V was trimmed by 7 bases and J by 6 bases, leaving 15 bases between them. The CDR3 contains 14 residues. Per the germline V gene, CDR1 is MDHEN and CDR2 is SYDVKM. CDR3 nucleotide sequence: TGTGCCAGCACCCCGGGACAACGCGCCGGGGAGCTGTTTTTT. It codes for CASTPGQRAGELFF.

This rearrangement joins TRBV6-5 to TRBJ2-5, with 7 bases fitting TRBD1. The CDR3 runs 14 residues. J gave up 6 bases and V 7 bases, and 11 bases lay outside the gene matches. Germline V gene sequence: CDR1 MNHEY, CDR2 SVGAGI. The CDR3 spells CASTGRQGDQTQYF. In DNA form, the CDR3 reads TGTGCCAGCACGGGGAGACAGGGCGACCAGACCCAGTACTTC.